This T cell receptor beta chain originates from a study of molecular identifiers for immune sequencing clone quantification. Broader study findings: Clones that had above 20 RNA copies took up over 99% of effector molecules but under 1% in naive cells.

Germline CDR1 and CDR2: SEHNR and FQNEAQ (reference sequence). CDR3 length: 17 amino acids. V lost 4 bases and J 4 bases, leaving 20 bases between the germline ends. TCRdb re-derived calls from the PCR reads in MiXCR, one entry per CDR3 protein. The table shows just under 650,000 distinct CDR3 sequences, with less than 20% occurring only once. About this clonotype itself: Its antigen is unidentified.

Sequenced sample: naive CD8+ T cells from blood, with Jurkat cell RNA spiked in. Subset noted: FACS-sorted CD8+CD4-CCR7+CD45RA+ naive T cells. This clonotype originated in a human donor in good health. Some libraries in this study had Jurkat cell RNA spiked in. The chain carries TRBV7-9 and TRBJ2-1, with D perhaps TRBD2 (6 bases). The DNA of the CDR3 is TGTGCCAGCAGCTCCAACCCAGAGACTAGAACTTACAATGAGCAGTTCTTC. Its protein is CASSSNPETRTYNEQFF.